This TCR beta chain comes out of a study of graft-versus-host responses after intestinal transplantation. Across the whole study: Transplants were multivisceral, liver-intestinal, or isolated intestinal. General study results and limits: Recipient marrow harbored GvH clones, some of which surfaced first in ileum or blood.

A few counts support this clone. Sequencing was performed with immunoSEQ multiplex PCR; in TCRdb, only in-frame clones are kept and a portion is missing. The sample has around 14,000 clones; 30% to 35% are singletons. The sequence came from a human patient who received an intestinal transplant. Sequenced here: alloreactive CD4+ T cells from a mixed lymphocyte reaction culture, sampled before intestinal transplant. Described subset: CFSE-low proliferating T cells sorted from approximately 6-day pre-transplant mixed lymphocyte reaction (GvH or HvG direction).

The CDR3 nucleotides read TGTGCCAGCAGCGCCCTCGTGGGCTCTGGAAACACCATATATTTT. Translating it yields CASSALVGSGNTIYF. The genes are TRBV5-4 and TRBJ1-3; no clear D gene. V dropped 4 bases and J dropped 0 bases, with 11 bases sitting between them. Per the germline V gene, CDR1 is SGHNT and CDR2 is YYREEE (reference sequence). The CDR3 consists of 15 residues. Combining the CDR3 with reference TRBV5-4 and TRBJ1-3 gives the whole variable domain ETGVTQSPTHLIKTRGQQVTLRCSSQSGHNTVSWYQQALGQGPQFIFQYYREEENGRGNFPPRFSGLQFPNYSSELNVNALELDDSALYLCASSALVGSGNTIYFGEGSWLTVV.